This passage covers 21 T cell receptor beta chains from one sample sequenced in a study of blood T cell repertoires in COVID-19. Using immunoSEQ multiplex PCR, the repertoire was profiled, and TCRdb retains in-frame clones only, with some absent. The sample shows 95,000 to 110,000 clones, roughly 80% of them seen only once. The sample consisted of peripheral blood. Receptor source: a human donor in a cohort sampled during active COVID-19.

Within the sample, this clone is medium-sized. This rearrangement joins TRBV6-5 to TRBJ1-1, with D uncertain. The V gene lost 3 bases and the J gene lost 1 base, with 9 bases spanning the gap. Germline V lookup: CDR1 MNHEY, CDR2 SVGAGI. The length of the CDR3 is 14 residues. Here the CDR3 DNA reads TGTGCCAGCAGTTATGGTAGCGGGAACACTGAAGCTTTCTTT. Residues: CASSYGSGNTEAFF.

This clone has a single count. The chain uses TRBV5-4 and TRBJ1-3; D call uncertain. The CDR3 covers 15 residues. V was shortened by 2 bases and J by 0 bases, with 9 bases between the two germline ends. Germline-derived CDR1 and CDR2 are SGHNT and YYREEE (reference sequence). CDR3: CASSFEGPSGNTIYF. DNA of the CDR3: TGTGCCAGCAGCTTCGAGGGTCCCTCTGGAAACACCATATATTTT.

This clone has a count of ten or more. Here the CDR3 reads CASSLVVGGPYNEQFF. The CDR3 DNA reads TGTGCCAGCAGCTTAGTGGTGGGGGGTCCCTACAATGAGCAGTTCTTC. The chain is built from TRBV7-8 and TRBJ2-1; D is possibly TRBD2 (6 bases). From germline, CDR1 is SGHVS and CDR2 FQNEAQ. Trimming removed 1 base at V and 2 bases at J, with 12 bases between. This CDR3 contains 16 residues.

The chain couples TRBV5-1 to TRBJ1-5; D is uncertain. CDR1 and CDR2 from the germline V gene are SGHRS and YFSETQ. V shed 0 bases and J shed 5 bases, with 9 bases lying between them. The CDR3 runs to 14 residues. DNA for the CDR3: TGCGCCAGCAGCTTGGCCGGACTCGATCAGCCCCAGCATTTT. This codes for CASSLAGLDQPQHF. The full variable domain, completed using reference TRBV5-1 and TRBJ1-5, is KAGVTQTPRYLIKTRGQQVTLSCSPISGHRSVSWYQQTPGQGLQFLFEYFSETQRNKGNFPGRFSGRQFSNSRSEMNVSTLELGDSALYLCASSLAGLDQPQHFGDGTRLSIL.

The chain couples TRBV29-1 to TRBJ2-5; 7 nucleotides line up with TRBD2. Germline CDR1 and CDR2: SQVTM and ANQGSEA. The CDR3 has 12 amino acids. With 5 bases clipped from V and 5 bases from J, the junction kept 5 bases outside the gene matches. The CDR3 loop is CSVPPGGETQYF. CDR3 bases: TGCAGCGTTCCCCCGGGGGGTGAGACCCAGTACTTC.

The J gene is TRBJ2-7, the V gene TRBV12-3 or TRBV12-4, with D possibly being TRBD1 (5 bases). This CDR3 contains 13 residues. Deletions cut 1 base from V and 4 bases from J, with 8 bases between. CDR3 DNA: TGTGCCAGCAGTTTAGGACAGCTTTACGAGCAGTACTTC. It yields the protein CASSLGQLYEQYF.

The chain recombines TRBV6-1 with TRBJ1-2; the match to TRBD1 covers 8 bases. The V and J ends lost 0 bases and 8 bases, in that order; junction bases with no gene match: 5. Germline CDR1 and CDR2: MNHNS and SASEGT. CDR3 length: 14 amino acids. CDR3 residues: CASSEARTGRGYTF. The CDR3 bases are TGTGCCAGCAGTGAAGCCCGGACAGGGCGCGGCTACACCTTC.

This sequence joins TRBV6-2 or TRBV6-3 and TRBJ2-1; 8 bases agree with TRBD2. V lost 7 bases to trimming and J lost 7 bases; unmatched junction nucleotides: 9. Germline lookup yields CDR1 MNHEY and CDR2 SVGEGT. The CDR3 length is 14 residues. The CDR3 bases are TGTGCCAGCACCCCCGGGGGGGGGATGAATGAGCAGTTCTTC. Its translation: CASTPGGGMNEQFF.

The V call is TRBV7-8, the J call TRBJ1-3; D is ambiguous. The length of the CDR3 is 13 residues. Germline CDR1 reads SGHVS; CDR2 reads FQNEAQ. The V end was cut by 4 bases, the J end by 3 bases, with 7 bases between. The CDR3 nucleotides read TGTGCCAGCAGCTATTCTTTTGGAAACACCATATATTTT. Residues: CASSYSFGNTIYF.

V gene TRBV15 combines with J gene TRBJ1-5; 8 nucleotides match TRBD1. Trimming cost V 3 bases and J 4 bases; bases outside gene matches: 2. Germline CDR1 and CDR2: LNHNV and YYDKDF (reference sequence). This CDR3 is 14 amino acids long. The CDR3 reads CATSRDRANQPQHF. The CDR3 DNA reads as TGTGCCACCAGCAGGGACAGGGCTAATCAGCCCCAGCATTTT.

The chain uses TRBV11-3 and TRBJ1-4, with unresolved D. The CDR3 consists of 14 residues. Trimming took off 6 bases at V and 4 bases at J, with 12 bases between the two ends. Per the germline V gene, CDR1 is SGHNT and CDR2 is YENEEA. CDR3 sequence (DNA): TGTGCCAGCAGTCCAGGAGAGGGTAATGAAAAACTGTTTTTT. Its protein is CASSPGEGNEKLFF.

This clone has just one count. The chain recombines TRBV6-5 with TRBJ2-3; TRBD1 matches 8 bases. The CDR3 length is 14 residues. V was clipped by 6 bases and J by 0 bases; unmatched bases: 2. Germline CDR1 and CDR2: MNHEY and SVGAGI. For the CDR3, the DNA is TGTGCCAGCAGGGACAGGGCTAGCACAGATACGCAGTATTTT. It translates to CASRDRASTDTQYF.

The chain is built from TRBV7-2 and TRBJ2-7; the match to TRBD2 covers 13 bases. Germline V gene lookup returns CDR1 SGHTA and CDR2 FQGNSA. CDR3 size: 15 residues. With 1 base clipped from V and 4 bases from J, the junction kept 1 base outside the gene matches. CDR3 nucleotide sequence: TGTGCCAGCAGCTTAGGACTAGCGGGGGGATACGAGCAGTACTTC. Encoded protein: CASSLGLAGGYEQYF.

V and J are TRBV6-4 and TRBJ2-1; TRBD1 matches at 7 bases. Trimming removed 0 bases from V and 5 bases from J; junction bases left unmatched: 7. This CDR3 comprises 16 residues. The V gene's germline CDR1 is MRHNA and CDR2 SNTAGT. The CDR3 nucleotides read TGTGCCAGCAGTGACTCGATGCAGGGGGTTAACAATGAGCAGTTCTTC. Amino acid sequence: CASSDSMQGVNNEQFF.

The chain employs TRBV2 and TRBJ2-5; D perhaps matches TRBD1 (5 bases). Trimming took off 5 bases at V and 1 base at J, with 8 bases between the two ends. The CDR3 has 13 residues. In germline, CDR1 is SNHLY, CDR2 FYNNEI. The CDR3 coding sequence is TGTGCCAGCAGTTGGACAACCCAAGAGACCCAGTACTTC. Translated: CASSWTTQETQYF.

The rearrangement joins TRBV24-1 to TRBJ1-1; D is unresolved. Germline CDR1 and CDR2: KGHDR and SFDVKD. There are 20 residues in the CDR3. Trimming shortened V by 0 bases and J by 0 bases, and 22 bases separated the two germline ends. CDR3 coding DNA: TGTGCCACCAGTGATTTGCGAATAGTTTCGAGGGTCCGGATGAACACTGAAGCTTTCTTT. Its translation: CATSDLRIVSRVRMNTEAFF.

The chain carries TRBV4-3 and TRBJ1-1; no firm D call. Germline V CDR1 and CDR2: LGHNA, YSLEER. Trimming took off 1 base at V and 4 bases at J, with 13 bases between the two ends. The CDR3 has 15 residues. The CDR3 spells CASSQGLAYGTEAFF. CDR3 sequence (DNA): TGCGCCAGCAGCCAAGGGTTGGCATATGGCACTGAAGCTTTCTTT.

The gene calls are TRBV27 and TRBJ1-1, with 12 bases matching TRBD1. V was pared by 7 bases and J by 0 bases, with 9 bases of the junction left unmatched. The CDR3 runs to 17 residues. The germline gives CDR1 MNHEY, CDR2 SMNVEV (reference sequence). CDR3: CASTPGTGGIMNTEAFF. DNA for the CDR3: TGTGCCAGCACCCCAGGGACAGGGGGCATTATGAACACTGAAGCTTTCTTT.

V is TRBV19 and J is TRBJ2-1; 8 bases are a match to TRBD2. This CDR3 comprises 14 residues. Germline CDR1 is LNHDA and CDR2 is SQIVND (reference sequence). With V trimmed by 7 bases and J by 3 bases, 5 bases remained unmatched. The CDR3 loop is CASTGGANYNEQFF. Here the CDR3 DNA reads TGTGCCAGTACCGGGGGGGCTAACTACAATGAGCAGTTCTTC.

The CDR3 sequence is CAISAERRETQYF. CDR3 bases: TGTGCCATCAGTGCGGAGAGACGGGAGACCCAGTACTTC. This chain links TRBV10-3 with TRBJ2-5; D is unclear. Germline CDR1 ENHRY, CDR2 SYGVKD. The CDR3 totals 13 residues. V lost 4 bases and J lost 5, with 11 bases in between.

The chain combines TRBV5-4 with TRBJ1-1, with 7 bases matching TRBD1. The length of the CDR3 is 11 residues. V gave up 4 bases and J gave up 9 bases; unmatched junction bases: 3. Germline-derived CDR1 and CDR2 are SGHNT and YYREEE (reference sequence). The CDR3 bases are TGTGCCAGCAGCCTGGGACAGAAAGCTTTCTTT. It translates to CASSLGQKAFF.